The entry below gives a single TCR beta chain sequence along with its context. Its antigen is currently unknown. The source of the sample is a study of T cell responses to AZD1222 COVID-19 vaccine. Findings and limits, study-wide: Only a handful of AZD1222 recipients tested seropositive at baseline. Increased Spike-specific TCR breadth and depth were observed after two AZD1222 doses.

Some clones are missing from TCRdb's copy, which holds only in-frame ones; the method was immunoSEQ multiplex PCR. The table records over 110,000 clones, 85% to 90% of them present only once. Material: peripheral blood, obtained 28 days after the second AZD1222 dose. This clonotype was obtained from an adult who received the AZD1222 COVID-19 vaccine.

The CDR3 loop reads CASSEAMSGRPSSYNEQFF. For the CDR3, the DNA is TGTGCCAGCAGTGAAGCAATGAGCGGGAGGCCAAGCTCCTACAATGAGCAGTTCTTC. The gene calls are TRBV6-1 and TRBJ2-1, with 9 bases aligning to TRBD2. This CDR3 is 19 amino acids long. Germline CDR1 is MNHNS and CDR2 is SASEGT. The V and J ends lost 0 bases and 0 bases, in that order; junction bases with no gene match: 9.